The clone carrying this TCR beta chain was counted many times. The entry originates in a study of T-cell reconstitution after alpha-beta-depleted transplantation in children. Germline V gene sequence: CDR1 DFQATT, CDR2 SNEGSKA (reference sequence). This CDR3 is 16 amino acids long. With V trimmed by 2 bases and J by 4 bases, 8 bases remained unmatched. It was with unique molecular identifiers that the TCRbeta library was prepared. Each CDR3 protein is one row after TCRdb ran MiXCR on the PCR reads. In the table there are 540,000 or so distinct CDR3 sequences, 23% of which are singletons. The gene calls are TRBV20-1 and TRBJ2-2, with 9 bases matching TRBD1. The TCR originated in a boy under two years old who had a stem cell transplant for acute myeloid leukemia, so the T cells may come from the graft donor. Sequences were derived from PBMCs, mostly from graft donor cells, sampled 360 days after TCRalphabeta/CD19-depleted stem cell transplant. CDR3: CSARPPGQGFTGELFF. CDR3 sequence (DNA): TGCAGTGCTAGACCCCCGGGACAGGGATTCACCGGGGAGCTGTTTTTT.